These 12 T cell receptor beta chains were sequenced from one sample in a study of shared clonotypes between healthy human individuals. Profiling relied on immunoSEQ multiplex PCR, and the TCRdb table lists in-frame clones only, not all of them. The repertoire holds about 2 million clones, 85% to 95% seen once, with approximately 0.13% in the top ten. The sample was naive CD4+ T cells sorted from blood. Stated subset: CD45RA+ positively selected. The receptors were sampled from a man younger than 30 in good health.

This chain links TRBV2 with TRBJ2-3; 7 positions match TRBD1. The V gene's germline CDR1 is SNHLY and CDR2 FYNNEI. This CDR3 spans 16 amino acids. After removal of 6 bases from V and 3 bases from J, the junction contained 12 bases not matched to a gene. This CDR3 is CASSLKQGQGTDTQYF. DNA for the CDR3: TGTGCCAGCAGCCTAAAACAGGGGCAAGGGACAGATACGCAGTATTTT.

This chain connects TRBV7-9 to TRBJ2-5, with D maybe TRBD2 (5 bases). Germline CDR1 and CDR2: SEHNR and FQNEAQ (reference sequence). V was trimmed by 1 base and J by 3 bases, leaving 12 bases between them. The CDR3 is 15 amino acids. The CDR3 loop is CASSLELREKETQYF. The CDR3 bases are TGTGCCAGCAGCTTAGAACTTCGGGAAAAAGAGACCCAGTACTTC.

V and J are TRBV7-9 and TRBJ2-7, with D perhaps TRBD1 (6 bases). CDR3 length: 12 amino acids. V lost 10 bases and J lost 0, with 10 bases in between. Looked up from germline, CDR1 is SEHNR and CDR2 is FQNEAQ (reference sequence). The CDR3, as DNA: TGTGCCACAGGGGCGTTCTCCTACGAGCAGTACTTC. Translation: CATGAFSYEQYF.

This rearrangement joins TRBV5-1 to TRBJ2-7, with TRBD2 as a possible D gene (6 bases). The length of the CDR3 is 12 residues. Germline V gene lookup returns CDR1 SGHRS and CDR2 YFSETQ. Trimming left V 2 bases short and J 5 bases short, with 8 bases between. The CDR3 sequence: CASSFRGNEQYF. The DNA of the CDR3 is TGCGCCAGCAGCTTTCGGGGGAACGAGCAGTACTTC.

J is TRBJ2-3 and V is TRBV6-1; D perhaps matches TRBD1 (5 bases). The CDR3 sequence is 14 residues long. The germline CDR1 and CDR2 sequences are MNHNS and SASEGT. Deletions cut 6 bases from V and 0 bases from J, with 10 bases between. The CDR3 bases are TGTGCCAGCAGCACCACAGGTAGCACAGATACGCAGTATTTT. Translated, it gives CASSTTGSTDTQYF.

This chain uses TRBV25-1 with TRBJ1-4, with unresolved D. This CDR3 spans 18 amino acids. Germline CDR1 and CDR2: MGHDK and SYGVNS. V lost 5 bases and J lost 8, with 27 bases in between. The CDR3 DNA is TGTGCCAGCAGTCCATCACCAGGCAGGCAGGCGGGAAGAGAAAAACTGTTTTTT. It translates to CASSPSPGRQAGREKLFF. Variable domain in full (rest from reference TRBV25-1 and TRBJ1-4): EADIYQTPRYLVIGTGKKITLECSQTMGHDKMYWYQQDPGMELHLIHYSYGVNSTEKGDLSSESTVSRIRTEHFPLTLESARPSHTSQYLCASSPSPGRQAGREKLFFGSGTQLSVL.

The chain carries TRBV7-2 and TRBJ2-2; tentative D call: TRBD2 (6 bases). V dropped 10 bases and J dropped 6 bases, with 9 bases sitting between them. This CDR3 spans 11 amino acids. The germline CDR1 and CDR2 sequences are SGHTA and FQGNSA. The CDR3 nucleotides are TGTGCCACCAGGGAGGCCGGGGAGCTGTTTTTT. It codes for CATREAGELFF. The full variable domain, rest sourced from reference TRBV7-2 and TRBJ2-2, is GAGVSQSPSNKVTEKGKDVELRCDPISGHTALYWYRQSLGQGLEFLIYFQGNSAPDKSGLPSDRFSAERTGGSVSTLTIQRTQQEDSAVYLCATREAGELFFGEGSRLTVL.

V usage is TRBV19 and J usage is TRBJ2-7, with TRBD1 identical over 8 bases. J gave up 5 bases and V 4 bases, and 10 bases lay outside the gene matches. The CDR3 is made up of 15 amino acids. Germline V gene data show CDR1 as LNHDA and CDR2 as SQIVND (reference sequence). CDR3 in DNA: TGTGCCAGTAGTACCTCAGGGGGCGGATCCAACGAGCAGTACTTC. Protein: CASSTSGGGSNEQYF. Complete variable domain (other parts from reference TRBV19 and TRBJ2-7): DGGITQSPKYLFRKEGQNVTLSCEQNLNHDAMYWYRQDPGQGLRLIYYSQIVNDFQKGDIAEGYSVSREKKESFPLTVTSAQKNPTAFYLCASSTSGGGSNEQYFGPGTRLTVT.

The chain has TRBV6-1 and TRBJ1-5; the D is unclear. In germline, CDR1 is MNHNS, CDR2 SASEGT. The CDR3 extends over 15 amino acids. V was clipped by 7 bases and J by 2 bases, with 15 bases between them. CDR3 nucleotide sequence: TGTGCCAGCACCGAGGGCGATCGGGGCAATCAGCCCCAGCATTTT. It translates to CASTEGDRGNQPQHF.

This chain links TRBV4-1 with TRBJ1-4; 10 bases line up with TRBD1. CDR1 and CDR2 from the germline V gene are MGHRA and YSYEKL. After removal of 4 bases from V and 3 bases from J, the junction contained 8 bases not matched to a gene. This CDR3 is built from 17 residues. As DNA, the CDR3 is TGCGCCAGCAGCCCGGACAGGGGGTTGGGGGCTAATGAAAAACTGTTTTTT. Amino acid sequence: CASSPDRGLGANEKLFF.

The chain joins TRBV10-1 to TRBJ1-4; D ambiguous. The CDR3 has 12 residues. V dropped 6 bases and J dropped 7 bases, with 9 bases sitting between them. Germline V lookup: CDR1 WNHNN, CDR2 SYGVQD (reference sequence). The CDR3 region is CASRPAPEKLFF. In DNA, the CDR3 is TGCGCCAGCAGGCCTGCCCCTGAAAAACTGTTTTTT.

The V gene is TRBV7-2, the J gene TRBJ2-1; D may be TRBD1 (6 bases). The CDR3 totals 15 residues. The V end lost 5 bases, the J end lost 0 bases, and 11 bases lay between the germline ends. Germline V gives CDR1 SGHTA, CDR2 FQGNSA. The CDR3 sequence is CASSPQGVSYNEQFF. As DNA, the CDR3 is TGTGCCAGCAGCCCACAGGGTGTCTCCTACAATGAGCAGTTCTTC.